The 15 T cell receptor beta chains presented below share a single source sample, sequenced in a study of tumor-infiltrating lymphocytes in primary liver carcinoma. Starting material of about 0.45 ug total RNA yielded TCR beta cDNA via a constant-region primer. Three nested multiplex PCR rounds of slightly modified ARM-PCR generated TCR beta libraries. Each of the first two PCR rounds ran roughly 10 cycles with TRBV1-TRBV30 forward and C-beta reverse primers. TCRdb ran MiXCR on the multiplex PCR reads and lists one entry per CDR3 protein. Of about 180,000 distinct CDR3 sequences listed, 60% are singletons. Both blood RNA, taken from unsorted whole blood, and germline DNA were extracted. Sequencing input: peripheral blood. The receptors shown here come from a man aged 35 to 55 with primary liver carcinoma and hepatitis B virus infection.

On this clonotype itself: This may arise from a read error, as a much more abundant clone is one base away. The V gene is TRBV29-1, the J gene TRBJ1-2; tentatively, D is TRBD1 (5 bases). Germline values: CDR1 SQVTM, CDR2 ANQGSEA. This CDR3 contains 12 residues. With 6 bases removed from V and 7 bases from J, the gap between germline ends came to 15 bases. The CDR3 nucleotides read TGCAGCGTCGGCTGGGGGTTCGGTGGCTACACCTTC. This sequence encodes CSVGWGFGGYTF.

CDR3 region: CASSFGRGREPLHF. As DNA, the CDR3 is TGTGCCAGCAGTTTTGGAAGGGGGCGAGAACCCCTCCACTTT. V and J are TRBV28 and TRBJ1-6; 7 positions agree with TRBD1. Germline lookup yields CDR1 MDHEN and CDR2 SYDVKM. The CDR3 spans 14 residues. The J segment lost 12 bases and the V segment lost 3 bases, leaving 8 bases of the junction unmatched.

The chain couples TRBV28 to TRBJ2-3; tentatively, D is TRBD2 (5 bases). The germline V gene encodes CDR1 MDHEN and CDR2 SYDVKM. The CDR3 runs to 16 residues. The V end lost 4 bases, the J end lost 4 bases, and 18 bases lay between the germline ends. CDR3 region: CASSSREGKRADTQYF. The CDR3 region has the DNA TGTGCCAGCAGTTCCCGAGAGGGTAAACGGGCAGATACGCAGTATTTT.

There are many counts of this clonotype. The chain links TRBV4-1 to TRBJ2-7, with 8 bases aligning to TRBD1. CDR1 and CDR2 from the germline V gene are MGHRA and YSYEKL. V was pared by 1 base and J by 1 base, with 0 bases of the junction left unmatched. This CDR3 comprises 14 residues. In DNA form, the CDR3 reads TGCGCCAGCAGCCAAGGACAGGGGTCCTACGAGCAGTACTTC. It yields the protein CASSQGQGSYEQYF.

Worth noting for this clonotype: This may arise from a read error, as a much more abundant clone is one base away. The chain links TRBV4-2 to TRBJ2-1; no definite D call. Germline V gene lookup returns CDR1 LGHNA and CDR2 YNFKEQ. V was shortened by 0 bases and J by 9 bases, with 9 bases between the two germline ends. The CDR3 runs 13 residues. The CDR3 DNA follows: TGTGCCAGCAGCCAAGAGACATGGCGTGAGCAGTTCTTC. Amino acids: CASSQETWREQFF.

This clonotype was seen only a few times. CDR3 amino acids: CASSYGGTGGRNEQYF. CDR3 sequence (DNA): TGTGCCAGCAGTTACGGCGGGACAGGGGGTCGAAACGAGCAGTACTTC. This sequence joins TRBV6-6 and TRBJ2-7, with 11 positions matching TRBD1. In germline, CDR1 is MNHNY, CDR2 SVGAGI (reference sequence). The CDR3 totals 16 residues. Unmatched junction bases numbered 8, after V lost 2 bases and J lost 5 bases.

This clonotype was recorded once. This chain links TRBV7-8 with TRBJ2-4; 12 bases agree with TRBD1. V gave up 5 bases and J gave up 10 bases; unmatched junction bases: 21. The CDR3 sequence is 19 residues long. CDR1 and CDR2 from the germline V gene are SGHVS and FQNEAQ. In DNA, the CDR3 is TGTGCCAGCAGCCTTTCCTCAACTTACCGGGACAGGGGGCTGGGGATTCAGTACTTC. It specifies CASSLSSTYRDRGLGIQYF.

With regard to this clonotype: A much larger clone lies a single base off, so this may be a read error. The chain employs TRBV11-3 and TRBJ2-5, with 8 bases that match TRBD1. Germline V gives CDR1 SGHNT, CDR2 YENEEA. This CDR3 has 15 amino acids. The CDR3 reads CTSSPRTGSQETQYF. The CDR3, as DNA: TGTACCAGCAGCCCCAGGACAGGGAGTCAAGAGACCCAGTACTTC.

The chain combines TRBV12-3 or TRBV12-4 with TRBJ2-5, with 10 positions matching TRBD1. This CDR3 has 16 residues. V was pared by 7 bases and J by 0 bases, with 8 bases of the junction left unmatched. The CDR3 sequence: CASNSPGTGDQETQYF. The CDR3 coding sequence is TGTGCCAGCAATTCCCCGGGGACAGGGGACCAAGAGACCCAGTACTTC.

At least ten counts were recorded for this clonotype. The chain employs TRBV12-3 or TRBV12-4 and TRBJ2-1, with D hard to call. The CDR3 is 13 residues long. V lost 2 bases and J lost 15, with 17 bases in between. The CDR3 nucleotides are TGTGCCAGCAGTTTACGAGAAGCGACTCTTAGGTTCTTC. Encoded protein: CASSLREATLRFF.

For this clonotype: The junction departs from the called germline gene at one end, perhaps through a read error. The V and J genes are TRBV12-5 and TRBJ2-7; 7 bases match TRBD1. The CDR3 contains 13 residues. Germline V CDR1 and CDR2: LGHNT, FRNRAP. The CDR3 DNA reads TGTGCTAGTGGTTTTTGGGACAGTAATGAGCAGTATTTC. Encoded protein: CASGFWDSNEQYF.

Remarks on this clonotype: The CDR3 ends on some other residue instead of the conserved phenylalanine or tryptophan, so this is likely a read error. The V call is TRBV4-2, the J call TRBJ1-4, with 7 nucleotides matching TRBD1. Germline CDR1 is LGHNA and CDR2 is YNFKEQ. The CDR3 loop spans 16 amino acids. V was pared by 4 bases and J by 5 bases, with 10 bases of the junction left unmatched. The CDR3 DNA reads TGTGCCAGCAGCCCTGAAATACAGGGGATCAATGAAAAACTGTTTGTT. As protein: CASSPEIQGINEKLFV.

In the case of this clonotype: A much larger clone differs from this one at a single base, so this may be a read error. V and J are TRBV28 and TRBJ1-2, with D uncertain. In germline, CDR1 is MDHEN, CDR2 SYDVKM. The V and J ends lost 1 base and 0 bases respectively, with 9 bases between them. The CDR3 length is 15 residues. DNA of the CDR3: TGTGCCAGCAGTTTATTTCTGGACTCTAACTATGGCTACACCTTC. This encodes CASSLFLDSNYGYTF.

As concerns this clonotype: One end of the junction does not line up with germline, which may come from a read error. The rearrangement links TRBV11-2 to TRBJ2-5; 8 bases agree with TRBD2. The CDR3 totals 16 residues. Per germline, CDR1 SGHAT and CDR2 FQNNGV. This CDR3 reads CARSSGISGAAETQYF. DNA for the CDR3: TGTGCCAGAAGCTCGGGGATTAGCGGGGCAGCAGAGACCCAGTACTTC.

The chain links TRBV6-5 to TRBJ1-3, with D unresolved. Germline V gene sequence: CDR1 MNHEY, CDR2 SVGAGI. The CDR3 has 15 amino acids. Between the trimmed V and J ends, which lost 7 bases and 2 bases, there was a span of 15 bases. This CDR3 reads CASTRGPSAGNTIYF. In DNA, the CDR3 is TGTGCCAGCACCAGAGGACCTTCCGCTGGAAACACCATATATTTT.